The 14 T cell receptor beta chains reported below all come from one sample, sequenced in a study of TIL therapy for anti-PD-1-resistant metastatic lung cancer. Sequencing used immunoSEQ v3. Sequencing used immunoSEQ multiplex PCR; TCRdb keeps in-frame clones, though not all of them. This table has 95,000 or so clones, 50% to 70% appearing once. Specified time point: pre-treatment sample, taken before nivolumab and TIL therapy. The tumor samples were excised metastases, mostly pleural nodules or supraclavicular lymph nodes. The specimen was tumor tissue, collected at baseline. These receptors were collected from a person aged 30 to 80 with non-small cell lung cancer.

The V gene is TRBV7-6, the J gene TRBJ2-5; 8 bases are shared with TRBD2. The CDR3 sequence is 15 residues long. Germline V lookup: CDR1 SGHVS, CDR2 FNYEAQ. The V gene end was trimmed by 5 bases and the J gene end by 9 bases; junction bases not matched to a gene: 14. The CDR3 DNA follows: TGTGCCAGCAGCCCGGGGGGGGGCCGAATGTTGGCCCAGTACTTC. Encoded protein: CASSPGGGRMLAQYF.

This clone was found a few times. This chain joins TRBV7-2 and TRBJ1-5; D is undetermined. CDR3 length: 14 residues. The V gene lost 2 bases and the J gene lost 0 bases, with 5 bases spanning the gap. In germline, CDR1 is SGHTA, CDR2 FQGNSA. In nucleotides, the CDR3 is TGTGCCAGCAGCTTAAGATATAGCAATCAGCCCCAGCATTTT. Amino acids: CASSLRYSNQPQHF.

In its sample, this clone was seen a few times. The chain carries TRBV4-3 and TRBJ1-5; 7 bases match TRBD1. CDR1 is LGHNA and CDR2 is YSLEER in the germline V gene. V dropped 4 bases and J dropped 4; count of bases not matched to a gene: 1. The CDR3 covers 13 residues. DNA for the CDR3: TGCGCCAGCAGCCTGGACAGGAATCAGCCCCAGCATTTT. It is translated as CASSLDRNQPQHF.

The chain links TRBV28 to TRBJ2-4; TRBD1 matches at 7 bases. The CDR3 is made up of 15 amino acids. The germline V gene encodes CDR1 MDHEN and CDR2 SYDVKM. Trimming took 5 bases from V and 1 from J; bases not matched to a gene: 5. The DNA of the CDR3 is TGTGCCAGCAGTCGAATGACAGGGGCCAAAAACATTCAGTACTTC. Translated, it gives CASSRMTGAKNIQYF.

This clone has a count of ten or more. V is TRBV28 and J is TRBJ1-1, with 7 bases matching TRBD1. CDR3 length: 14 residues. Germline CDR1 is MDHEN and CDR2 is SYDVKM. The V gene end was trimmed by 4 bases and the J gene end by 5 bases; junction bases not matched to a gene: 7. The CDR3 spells CASSSLTGRTEAFF. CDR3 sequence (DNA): TGTGCCAGCAGTTCCCTGACAGGGCGGACTGAAGCTTTCTTT. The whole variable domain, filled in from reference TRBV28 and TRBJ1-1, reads DVKVTQSSRYLVKRTGEKVFLECVQDMDHENMFWYRQDPGLGLRLIYFSYDVKMKEKGDIPEGYSVSREKKERFSLILESASTNQTSMYLCASSSLTGRTEAFFGQGTRLTVV.

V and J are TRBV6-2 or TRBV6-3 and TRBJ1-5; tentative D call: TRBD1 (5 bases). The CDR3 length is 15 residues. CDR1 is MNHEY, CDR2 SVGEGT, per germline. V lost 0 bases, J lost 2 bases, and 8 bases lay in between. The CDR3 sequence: CASSYSRVGNQPQHF. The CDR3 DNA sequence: TGTGCCAGCAGTTACTCCAGGGTCGGCAATCAGCCCCAGCATTTT.

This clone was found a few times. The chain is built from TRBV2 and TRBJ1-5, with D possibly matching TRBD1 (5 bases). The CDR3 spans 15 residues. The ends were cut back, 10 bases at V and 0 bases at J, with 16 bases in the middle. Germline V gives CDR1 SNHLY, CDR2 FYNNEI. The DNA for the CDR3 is TGTGCCACTCGACCCGGGGGGAATAGCAATCAGCCCCAGCATTTT. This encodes CATRPGGNSNQPQHF.

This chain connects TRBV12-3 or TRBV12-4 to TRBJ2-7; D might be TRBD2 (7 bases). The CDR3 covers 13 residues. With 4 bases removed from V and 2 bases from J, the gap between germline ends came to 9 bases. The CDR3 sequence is CASSWGGPYEQYF. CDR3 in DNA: TGTGCCAGCAGTTGGGGGGGGCCCTACGAGCAGTACTTC.

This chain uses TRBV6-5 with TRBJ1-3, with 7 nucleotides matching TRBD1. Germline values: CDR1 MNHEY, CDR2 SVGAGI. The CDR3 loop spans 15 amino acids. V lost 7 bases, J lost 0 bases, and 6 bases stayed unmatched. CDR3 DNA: TGTGCCAGCACCCCGGGACAGCACTCTGGAAACACCATATATTTT. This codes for CASTPGQHSGNTIYF.

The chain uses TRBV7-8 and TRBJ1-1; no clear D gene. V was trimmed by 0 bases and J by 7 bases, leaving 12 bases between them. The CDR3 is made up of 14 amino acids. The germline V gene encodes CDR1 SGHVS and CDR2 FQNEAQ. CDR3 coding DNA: TGTGCCAGCAGCTTAGCGATAACGCTGGGTGAAGCTTTCTTT. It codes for CASSLAITLGEAFF.

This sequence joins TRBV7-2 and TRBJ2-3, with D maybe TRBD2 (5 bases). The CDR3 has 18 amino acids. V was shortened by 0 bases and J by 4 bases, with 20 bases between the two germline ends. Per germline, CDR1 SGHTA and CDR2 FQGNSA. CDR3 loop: CASSLATTSNPSADTQYF. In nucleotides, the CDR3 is TGTGCCAGCAGCTTAGCGACAACTAGTAACCCCTCCGCAGATACGCAGTATTTT.

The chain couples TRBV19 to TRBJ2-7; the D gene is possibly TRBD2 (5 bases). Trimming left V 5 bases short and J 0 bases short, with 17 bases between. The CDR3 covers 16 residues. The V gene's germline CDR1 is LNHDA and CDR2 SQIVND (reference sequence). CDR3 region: CASSARLEVGSYEQYF. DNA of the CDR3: TGTGCCAGTAGTGCCCGGTTGGAGGTGGGCTCCTACGAGCAGTACTTC. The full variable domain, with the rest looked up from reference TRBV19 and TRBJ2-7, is DGGITQSPKYLFRKEGQNVTLSCEQNLNHDAMYWYRQDPGQGLRLIYYSQIVNDFQKGDIAEGYSVSREKKESFPLTVTSAQKNPTAFYLCASSARLEVGSYEQYFGPGTRLTVT.

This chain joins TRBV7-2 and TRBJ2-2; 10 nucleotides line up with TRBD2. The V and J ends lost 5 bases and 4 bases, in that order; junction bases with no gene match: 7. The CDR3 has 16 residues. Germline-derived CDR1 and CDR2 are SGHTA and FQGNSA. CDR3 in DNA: TGTGCCAGCAGCCCTGGACTAGCGGCTACCACCGGGGAGCTGTTTTTT. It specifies CASSPGLAATTGELFF.

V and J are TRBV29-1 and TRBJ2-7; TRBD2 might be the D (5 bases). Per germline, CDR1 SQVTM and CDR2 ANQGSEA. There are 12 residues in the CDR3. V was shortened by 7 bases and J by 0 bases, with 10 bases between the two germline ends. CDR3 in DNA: TGCAGCGCATTTGGGAGCTCCTACGAGCAGTACTTC. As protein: CSAFGSSYEQYF.